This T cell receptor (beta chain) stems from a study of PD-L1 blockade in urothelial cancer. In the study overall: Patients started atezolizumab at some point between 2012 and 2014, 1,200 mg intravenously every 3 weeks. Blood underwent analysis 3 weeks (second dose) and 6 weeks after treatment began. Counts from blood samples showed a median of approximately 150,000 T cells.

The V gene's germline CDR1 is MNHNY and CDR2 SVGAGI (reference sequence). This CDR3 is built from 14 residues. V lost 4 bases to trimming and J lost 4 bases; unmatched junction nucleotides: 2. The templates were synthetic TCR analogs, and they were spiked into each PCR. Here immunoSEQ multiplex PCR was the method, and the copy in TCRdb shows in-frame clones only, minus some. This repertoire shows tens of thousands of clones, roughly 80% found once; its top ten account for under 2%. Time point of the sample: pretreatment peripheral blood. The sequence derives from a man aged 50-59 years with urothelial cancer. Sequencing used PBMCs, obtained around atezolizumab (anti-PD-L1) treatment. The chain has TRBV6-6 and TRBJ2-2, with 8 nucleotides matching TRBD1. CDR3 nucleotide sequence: TGTGCCAGCAGTTGGGGACAGGTCACCGGGGAGCTGTTTTTT. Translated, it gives CASSWGQVTGELFF.